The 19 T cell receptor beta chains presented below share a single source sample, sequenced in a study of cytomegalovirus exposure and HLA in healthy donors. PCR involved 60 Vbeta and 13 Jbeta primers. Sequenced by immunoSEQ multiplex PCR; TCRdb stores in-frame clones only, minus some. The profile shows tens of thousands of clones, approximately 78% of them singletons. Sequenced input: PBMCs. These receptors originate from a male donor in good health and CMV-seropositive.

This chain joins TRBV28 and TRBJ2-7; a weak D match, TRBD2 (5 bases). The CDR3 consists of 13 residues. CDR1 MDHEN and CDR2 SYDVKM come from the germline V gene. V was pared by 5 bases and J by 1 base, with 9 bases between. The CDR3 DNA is TGTGCCAGCAGTCCCGGGATTTCCTACGAGCAGTACTTC. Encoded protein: CASSPGISYEQYF.

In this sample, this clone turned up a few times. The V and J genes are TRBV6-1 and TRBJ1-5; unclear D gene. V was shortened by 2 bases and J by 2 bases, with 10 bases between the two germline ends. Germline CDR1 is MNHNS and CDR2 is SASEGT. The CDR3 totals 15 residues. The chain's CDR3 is CASSELHAGNQPQHF. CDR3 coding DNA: TGTGCCAGCAGTGAACTCCATGCGGGCAATCAGCCCCAGCATTTT.

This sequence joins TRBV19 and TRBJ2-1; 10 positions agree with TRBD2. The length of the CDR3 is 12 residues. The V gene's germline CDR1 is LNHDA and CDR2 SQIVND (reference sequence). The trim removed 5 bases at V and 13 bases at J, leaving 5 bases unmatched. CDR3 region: CASSHEREGQFF. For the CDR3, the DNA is TGTGCCAGTAGTCATGAGCGGGAGGGCCAGTTCTTC. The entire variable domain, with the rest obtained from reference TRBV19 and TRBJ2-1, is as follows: DGGITQSPKYLFRKEGQNVTLSCEQNLNHDAMYWYRQDPGQGLRLIYYSQIVNDFQKGDIAEGYSVSREKKESFPLTVTSAQKNPTAFYLCASSHEREGQFFGPGTRLTVL.

This chain's CDR3 is CASSLLEGAAFF. The CDR3 nucleotides read TGTGCCAGCAGTTTATTAGAGGGGGCCGCTTTCTTT. The rearrangement uses TRBV28 and TRBJ1-1, with 7 positions matching TRBD1. This CDR3 has 12 amino acids. The trim removed 1 base at V and 11 bases at J, leaving 4 bases unmatched. CDR1 is MDHEN, CDR2 SYDVKM, per germline.

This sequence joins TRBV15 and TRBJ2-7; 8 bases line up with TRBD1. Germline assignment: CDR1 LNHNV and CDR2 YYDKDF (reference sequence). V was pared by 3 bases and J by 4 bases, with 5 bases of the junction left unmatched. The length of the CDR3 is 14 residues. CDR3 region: CATSSGTGEYEQYF. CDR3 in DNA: TGTGCCACCAGCAGCGGGACAGGTGAATACGAGCAGTACTTC.

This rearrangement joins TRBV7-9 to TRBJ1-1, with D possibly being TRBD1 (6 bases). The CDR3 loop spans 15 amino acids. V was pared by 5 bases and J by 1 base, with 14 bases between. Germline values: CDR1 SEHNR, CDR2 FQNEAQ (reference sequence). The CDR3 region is CASSQRGTANTEAFF. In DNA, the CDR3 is TGTGCCAGCAGCCAGAGGGGGACGGCGAACACTGAAGCTTTCTTT.

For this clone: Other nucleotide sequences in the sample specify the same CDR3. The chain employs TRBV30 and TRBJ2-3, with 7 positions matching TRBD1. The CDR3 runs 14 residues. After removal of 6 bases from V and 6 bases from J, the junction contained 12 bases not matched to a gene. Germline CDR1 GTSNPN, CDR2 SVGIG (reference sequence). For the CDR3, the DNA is TGTGCCTGCCCCGGACAGGTCGAATGGGATACGCAGTATTTT. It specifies CACPGQVEWDTQYF.

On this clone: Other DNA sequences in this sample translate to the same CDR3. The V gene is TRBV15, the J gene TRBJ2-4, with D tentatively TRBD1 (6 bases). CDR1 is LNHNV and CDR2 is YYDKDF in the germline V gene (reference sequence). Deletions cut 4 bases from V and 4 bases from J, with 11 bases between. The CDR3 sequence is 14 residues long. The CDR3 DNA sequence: TGTGCCACCAGCAAAGGACAGAATAAAAACATTCAGTACTTC. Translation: CATSKGQNKNIQYF.

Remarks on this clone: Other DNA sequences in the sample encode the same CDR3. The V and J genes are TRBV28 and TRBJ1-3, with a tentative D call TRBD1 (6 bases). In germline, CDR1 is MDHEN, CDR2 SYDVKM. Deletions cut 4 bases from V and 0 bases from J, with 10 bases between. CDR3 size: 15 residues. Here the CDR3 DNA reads TGTGCCAGCAGTTCCGGACAGCTCTCTGGAAACACCATATATTTT. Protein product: CASSSGQLSGNTIYF. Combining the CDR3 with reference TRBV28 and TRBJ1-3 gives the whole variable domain DVKVTQSSRYLVKRTGEKVFLECVQDMDHENMFWYRQDPGLGLRLIYFSYDVKMKEKGDIPEGYSVSREKKERFSLILESASTNQTSMYLCASSSGQLSGNTIYFGEGSWLTVV.

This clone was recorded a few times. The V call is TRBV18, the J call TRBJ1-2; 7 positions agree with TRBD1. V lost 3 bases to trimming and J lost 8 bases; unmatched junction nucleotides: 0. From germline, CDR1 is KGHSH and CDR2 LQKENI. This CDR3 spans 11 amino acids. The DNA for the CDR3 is TGTGCCAGCTCACCGGGACAGGGCTACACCTTC. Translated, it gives CASSPGQGYTF.

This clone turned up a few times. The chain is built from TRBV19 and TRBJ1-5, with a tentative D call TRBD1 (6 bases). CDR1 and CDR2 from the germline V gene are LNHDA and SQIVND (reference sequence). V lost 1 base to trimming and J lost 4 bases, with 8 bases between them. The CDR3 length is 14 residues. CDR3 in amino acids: CASSIGTVNQPQHF. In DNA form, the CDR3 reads TGTGCCAGTAGTATAGGGACAGTGAATCAGCCCCAGCATTTT.

The chain's CDR3 is CASSPPGQGEQFF. CDR3 coding DNA: TGTGCCAGCAGCCCCCCGGGCCAGGGTGAGCAGTTCTTC. The chain has TRBV9 and TRBJ2-1; D might be TRBD1 (5 bases). V dropped 4 bases and J dropped 9 bases, with 14 bases sitting between them. The V gene's germline CDR1 is SGDLS and CDR2 YYNGEE. The CDR3 loop spans 13 amino acids. Combining the CDR3 with reference TRBV9 and TRBJ2-1 gives the whole variable domain DSGVTQTPKHLITATGQRVTLRCSPRSGDLSVYWYQQSLDQGLQFLIQYYNGEERAKGNILERFSAQQFPDLHSELNLSSLELGDSALYFCASSPPGQGEQFFGPGTRLTVL.

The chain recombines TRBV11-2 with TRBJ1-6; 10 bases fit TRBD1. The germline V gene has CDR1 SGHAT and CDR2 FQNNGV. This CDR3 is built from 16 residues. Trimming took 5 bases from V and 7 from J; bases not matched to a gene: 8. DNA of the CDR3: TGTGCCAGCAGCCCCGGGGACAGGGGTGCAAATTCACCCCTCCACTTT. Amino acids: CASSPGDRGANSPLHF.

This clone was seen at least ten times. The CDR3 coding sequence is TGTGCCAGAAGCTTGGCCCTATATGAGCAGTTCTTC. It codes for CARSLALYEQFF. V usage is TRBV5-3 and J usage is TRBJ2-1; D not certain. TRBV5-3 falls under the ORF class, with uncertain function. CDR3 length: 12 amino acids. Trimming removed 0 bases from V and 8 bases from J, with 6 bases in between.

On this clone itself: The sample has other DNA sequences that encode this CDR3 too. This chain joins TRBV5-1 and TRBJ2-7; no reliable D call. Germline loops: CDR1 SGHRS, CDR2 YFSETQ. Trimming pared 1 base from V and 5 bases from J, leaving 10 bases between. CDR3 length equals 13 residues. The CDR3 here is CASSLPQFDEQYF. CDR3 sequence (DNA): TGCGCCAGCAGCTTGCCCCAGTTCGACGAGCAGTACTTC.

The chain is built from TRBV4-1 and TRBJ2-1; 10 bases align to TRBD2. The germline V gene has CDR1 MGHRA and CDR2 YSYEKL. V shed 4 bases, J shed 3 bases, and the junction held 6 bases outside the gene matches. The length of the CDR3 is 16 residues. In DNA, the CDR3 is TGCGCCAGCAGCCGAGAACTAGCGGGACACTACAATGAGCAGTTCTTC. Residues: CASSRELAGHYNEQFF.

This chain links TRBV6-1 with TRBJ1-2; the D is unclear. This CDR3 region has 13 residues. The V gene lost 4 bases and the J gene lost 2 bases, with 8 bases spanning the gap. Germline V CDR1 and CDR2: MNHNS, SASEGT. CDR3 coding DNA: TGTGCCAGCAGTGTTACAGAAAACTATGGCTACACCTTC. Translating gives CASSVTENYGYTF.

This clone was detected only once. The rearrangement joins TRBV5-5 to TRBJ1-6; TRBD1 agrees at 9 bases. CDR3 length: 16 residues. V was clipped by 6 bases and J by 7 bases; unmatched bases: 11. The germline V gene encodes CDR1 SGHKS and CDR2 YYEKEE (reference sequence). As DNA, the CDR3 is TGTGCCAGCAACCTTCTAGTCGGACAGGGGAATTCACCCCTCCACTTT. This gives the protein CASNLLVGQGNSPLHF.

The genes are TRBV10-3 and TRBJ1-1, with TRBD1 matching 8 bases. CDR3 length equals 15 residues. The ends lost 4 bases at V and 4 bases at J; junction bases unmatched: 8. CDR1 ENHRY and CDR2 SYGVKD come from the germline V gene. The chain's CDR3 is CAISAGVTGGTEAFF. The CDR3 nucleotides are TGTGCCATCAGTGCAGGAGTAACAGGGGGCACTGAAGCTTTCTTT.